The next 28 T cell receptor beta chains were all read from a single sample in a study of OX40 agonist ivuxolimab in advanced cancers. The repertoire was sequenced with immunoSEQ multiplex PCR; TCRdb's copy has only in-frame clones and lacks some. The sample records 35,000 to 45,000 clones, 80% to 90% being singletons. This sample comprised CD4+ or CD8+ T cells sorted from blood, obtained in a trial of the OX40 agonist ivuxolimab. Every receptor here comes from an adult with an advanced solid tumor such as melanoma, head and neck, liver or kidney cancer.

V and J are TRBV27 and TRBJ1-1; TRBD1 is a possible D gene (6 bases). Trimming removed 6 bases from V and 3 bases from J, with 17 bases in between. This CDR3 has 15 amino acids. The V gene's germline CDR1 is MNHEY and CDR2 SMNVEV (reference sequence). The CDR3 spells CASSWGTPQDTEAFF. The CDR3 DNA sequence: TGTGCCAGCAGCTGGGGGACACCGCAGGACACTGAAGCTTTCTTT.

J is TRBJ2-1 and V is TRBV19; D perhaps matches TRBD2 (6 bases). The CDR3 has 13 amino acids. The germline V gene encodes CDR1 LNHDA and CDR2 SQIVND (reference sequence). Trimming cost V 1 base and J 7 bases, with 8 bases left between them. The CDR3 reads CASSIVAGNEQFF. The DNA for the CDR3 is TGTGCCAGTAGTATAGTGGCGGGAAATGAGCAGTTCTTC.

In this sample, this clone turned up a few times. V gene TRBV29-1 combines with J gene TRBJ1-2; TRBD1 matches at 8 bases. J lost 6 bases, V lost 7 bases, and 13 bases had no gene match. Germline V gene lookup returns CDR1 SQVTM and CDR2 ANQGSEA. The CDR3 covers 14 residues. In DNA form, the CDR3 reads TGCAGCGGCACACTAACAGGGGGGGAAAATGGCTACACCTTC. Its translation is CSGTLTGGENGYTF.

The J gene is TRBJ2-2, the V gene TRBV7-8; 10 bases line up with TRBD1. This CDR3 is built from 17 residues. The junction had 6 bases not matched to a gene; V was cut back by 2 bases and J by 3 bases. CDR1 is SGHVS, CDR2 FQNEAQ, per germline. In nucleotides, the CDR3 is TGTGCCAGCAGCTTATTCTATGGGACAGGGGACACCGGGGAGCTGTTTTTT. Amino acid sequence: CASSLFYGTGDTGELFF.

V is TRBV27 and J is TRBJ2-2; TRBD2 agrees at 7 bases. Trimming cost V 5 bases and J 7 bases; bases outside gene matches: 10. Germline loops: CDR1 MNHEY, CDR2 SMNVEV (reference sequence). CDR3 length equals 15 residues. In nucleotides, the CDR3 is TGTGCCAGCAGTCTGCGAGCGGGGTTTGACGGGGAGCTGTTTTTT. It codes for CASSLRAGFDGELFF.

The chain recombines TRBV13 with TRBJ1-3; tentative D call: TRBD1 (5 bases). Deletions cut 1 base from V and 1 base from J, with 8 bases between. The CDR3 has 15 amino acids. CDR1 and CDR2 (germline): PRHDT, FYEKMQ (reference sequence). The CDR3 nucleotides read TGTGCCAGCAGCTTAGTGGCAGGGTCTGGAAACACCATATATTTT. Protein sequence: CASSLVAGSGNTIYF.

The chain joins TRBV28 to TRBJ2-5; D remains unclear. The germline V gene has CDR1 MDHEN and CDR2 SYDVKM. Trimming removed 7 bases from V and 2 bases from J, with 14 bases in between. The CDR3 has 14 residues. The CDR3 DNA reads TGTGCCAGCACACTTCCGACGGATCAAGAGACCCAGTACTTC. Translating gives CASTLPTDQETQYF. The complete variable domain, with remaining parts taken from reference TRBV28 and TRBJ2-5, reads DVKVTQSSRYLVKRTGEKVFLECVQDMDHENMFWYRQDPGLGLRLIYFSYDVKMKEKGDIPEGYSVSREKKERFSLILESASTNQTSMYLCASTLPTDQETQYFGPGTRLLVL.

This chain links TRBV5-8 with TRBJ2-7; D tentatively fits TRBD1 or TRBD2 (5 bases each). The V gene's germline CDR1 is SGHTS and CDR2 YDEGEE. V was trimmed by 0 bases and J by 0 bases, leaving 16 bases between them. The CDR3 has 17 amino acids. The CDR3 DNA reads as TGTGCCAGCAGCTTGGAGGTCAACAGGAGGAGCTCCTACGAGCAGTACTTC. Its translation: CASSLEVNRRSSYEQYF.

The V gene is TRBV7-9, the J gene TRBJ1-5, with 8 bases fitting TRBD1. This CDR3 region has 15 residues. CDR1 is SEHNR and CDR2 is FQNEAQ in the germline V gene (reference sequence). Germline trimming cut 8 bases from V and 5 bases from J; bases unmatched to any gene: 11. Written as DNA, the CDR3 is TGTGCCAGCGGTTCCGGGACAGGTAATTATCAGCCCCAGCATTTT. Protein sequence: CASGSGTGNYQPQHF.

The CDR3 here is CASSPARLNTEAFF. CDR3 coding DNA: TGTGCCAGCAGCCCCGCCCGTTTGAACACTGAAGCTTTCTTT. This sequence joins TRBV9 and TRBJ1-1; D unclear. The CDR3 runs to 14 residues. V dropped 4 bases and J dropped 0 bases, with 10 bases sitting between them. Per germline, CDR1 SGDLS and CDR2 YYNGEE.

This chain links TRBV5-5 with TRBJ2-2; D may be TRBD1 (5 bases). The V end lost 3 bases, the J end lost 1 base, and 13 bases lay between the germline ends. CDR3 length equals 16 residues. The germline gives CDR1 SGHKS, CDR2 YYEKEE (reference sequence). CDR3 in DNA: TGTGCCAGCAGCTCCACCGAGACAGAGAACACCGGGGAGCTGTTTTTT. Protein sequence: CASSSTETENTGELFF.

The chain joins TRBV4-3 to TRBJ1-2; D is uncertain. Germline V gene lookup returns CDR1 LGHNA and CDR2 YSLEER. V was trimmed by 0 bases and J by 7 bases, leaving 6 bases between them. This CDR3 is built from 12 residues. Here the CDR3 reads CASSQDTLGYTF. In nucleotides, the CDR3 is TGCGCCAGCAGCCAAGATACCCTTGGCTACACCTTC.

The V and J genes are TRBV6-5 and TRBJ1-2; D is possibly TRBD1 (5 bases). The CDR3 sequence is 14 residues long. Trimming cost V 4 bases and J 2 bases, with 11 bases left between them. The germline gives CDR1 MNHEY, CDR2 SVGAGI. CDR3 DNA: TGTGCCAGCAGTTGGGGCAGGGACAACTATGGCTACACCTTC. Translating it yields CASSWGRDNYGYTF.

Points on this clone: At one end the junction does not follow the germline gene, possibly because of a read error. The chain has TRBV11-3 and TRBJ2-2, with D hard to call. Germline CDR1 reads SGHNT; CDR2 reads YENEEA. The CDR3 consists of 16 residues. The CDR3 nucleotides are TGTGTCAGCAGCTACGCAGAGAATTCAAACACCGGGGAGCTGTTTTTT. Protein sequence: CVSSYAENSNTGELFF.

The rearrangement links TRBV4-3 to TRBJ1-3, with a possible D match to TRBD1 (6 bases). Germline CDR1 LGHNA, CDR2 YSLEER. The V end lost 5 bases, the J end lost 2 bases, and 19 bases lay between the germline ends. This CDR3 region has 17 residues. CDR3 coding DNA: TGCGCCAGCAGCAGAGGGGGACCGGGTGTAACTGGAAACACCATATATTTT. The encoded protein is CASSRGGPGVTGNTIYF.

Comments on this clone: One end of the junction fails to match germline, which may point to a read error. The chain is built from TRBV4-2 and TRBJ1-3; unclear D gene. CDR1 LGHNA and CDR2 YNFKEQ come from the germline V gene. The CDR3 runs to 11 residues. Here the CDR3 DNA reads TGTGCCAGCAGCCAAGGATGGCAAGTCGATTTT. This translates into CASSQGWQVDF.

The J gene is TRBJ2-3, the V gene TRBV13, with D perhaps matching TRBD1 (6 bases). Germline-derived CDR1 and CDR2 are PRHDT and FYEKMQ (reference sequence). The CDR3 has 12 residues. V shed 10 bases and J shed 3 bases, with 11 bases lying between them. The CDR3 sequence: CATRGGTDTQYF. CDR3 nucleotide sequence: TGTGCCACCAGGGGTGGGACAGATACGCAGTATTTT.

The chain joins TRBV5-6 to TRBJ2-1, with TRBD2 matching over 7 bases. Germline trimming cut 7 bases from V and 5 bases from J; bases unmatched to any gene: 6. Germline CDR1 SGHDT, CDR2 YYEEEE. The CDR3 consists of 13 residues. The CDR3 protein is CASSWGGDNEQFF. CDR3 in DNA: TGTGCCAGCTCCTGGGGGGGAGACAATGAGCAGTTCTTC.

The gene calls are TRBV5-1 and TRBJ2-7; TRBD2 matches 11 bases. This CDR3 contains 15 residues. Germline CDR1 and CDR2: SGHRS and YFSETQ. Losses at the gene ends were 5 bases for V and 3 bases for J; bases not matched to a gene: 7. This CDR3 reads CASSETSGSVYEQYF. The CDR3 DNA reads as TGCGCCAGCAGTGAAACTAGCGGGAGCGTCTACGAGCAGTACTTC.

The chain is built from TRBV10-3 and TRBJ1-6, with a weak D call TRBD1 (5 bases). V shed 0 bases and J shed 7 bases, with 16 bases lying between them. The germline gives CDR1 ENHRY, CDR2 SYGVKD. This CDR3 has 17 residues. The CDR3 here is CAISESSGTRGNSPLHF. As DNA, the CDR3 is TGTGCCATCAGTGAGTCTTCAGGCACGAGGGGAAATTCACCCCTCCACTTT.

This rearrangement joins TRBV4-3 to TRBJ2-2, with D hard to call. Trimming took off 3 bases at V and 10 bases at J, with 9 bases between the two ends. CDR1 is LGHNA, CDR2 YSLEER, per germline. The CDR3 has 12 residues. Here the CDR3 DNA reads TGCGCCAGCAGCCAGGGTGCTGAGGAGCTGTTTTTT. This codes for CASSQGAEELFF.

Regarding this clone: An end of the junction differs from the germline gene, which may be a read error. The chain has TRBV6-5 and TRBJ1-6; D remains unclear. The germline gives CDR1 MNHEY, CDR2 SVGAGI. The CDR3 is made up of 13 amino acids. The CDR3 sequence: CARSYSPGSPLHF. The DNA for the CDR3 is TGTGCCCGCAGTTACTCTCCAGGCTCACCCCTCCACTTT.

V is TRBV4-3 and J is TRBJ1-1; TRBD1 might be the D (6 bases). The CDR3 totals 15 residues. With 0 bases removed from V and 7 bases from J, the gap between germline ends came to 15 bases. Germline V gene data show CDR1 as LGHNA and CDR2 as YSLEER. CDR3 amino acids: CASSQERDTLVEAFF. CDR3 coding DNA: TGCGCCAGCAGCCAAGAGAGGGACACGCTTGTTGAAGCTTTCTTT.

The chain carries TRBV7-9 and TRBJ2-7; perhaps TRBD1 as D (5 bases). Germline V gene sequence: CDR1 SEHNR, CDR2 FQNEAQ (reference sequence). The V and J ends lost 3 bases and 4 bases respectively, with 16 bases between them. This CDR3 has 15 amino acids. CDR3 DNA: TGTGCCAGCAGCTTCTACAGGCGGCCGGGTTACGAGCAGTACTTC. This codes for CASSFYRRPGYEQYF.

The gene calls are TRBV30 and TRBJ2-5, with D perhaps TRBD1 (6 bases). CDR1 is GTSNPN, CDR2 SVGIG, per germline (reference sequence). The V end lost 1 base, the J end lost 4 bases, and 10 bases lay between the germline ends. This CDR3 region has 13 residues. The CDR3 region has the DNA TGTGCCTGGAGTGATGCACAGGGAGAGACCCAGTACTTC. It yields the protein CAWSDAQGETQYF.

The chain has TRBV27 and TRBJ2-3; D is unclear. The V gene's germline CDR1 is MNHEY and CDR2 SMNVEV (reference sequence). The CDR3 covers 15 residues. Trimming left V 3 bases short and J 2 bases short, with 12 bases between. CDR3 coding DNA: TGTGCCAGCAGTTTTTACTGGAGCGACACAGATACGCAGTATTTT. Translating gives CASSFYWSDTDTQYF.

The chain couples TRBV5-6 to TRBJ2-1, with D hard to call. V dropped 3 bases and J dropped 9 bases, with 10 bases sitting between them. The germline gives CDR1 SGHDT, CDR2 YYEEEE. This CDR3 has 12 residues. DNA for the CDR3: TGTGCCAGCAGCTCAATAGACGGTGAGCAGTTCTTC. Protein: CASSSIDGEQFF. The full variable domain, in which reference TRBV5-6 and TRBJ2-1 provide the parts outside the CDR3, is DAGVTQSPTHLIKTRGQQVTLRCSPKSGHDTVSWYQQALGQGPQFIFQYYEEEERQRGNFPDRFSGHQFPNYSSELNVNALLLGDSALYLCASSSIDGEQFFGPGTRLTVL.

V is TRBV6-5 and J is TRBJ2-7; TRBD2 might be the D (6 bases). The CDR3 covers 13 residues. The V end lost 6 bases, the J end lost 0 bases, and 9 bases lay between the germline ends. The V gene's germline CDR1 is MNHEY and CDR2 SVGAGI. CDR3 DNA sequence: TGTGCCAGCAGCCCGGGGGTCTCCTACGAGCAGTACTTC. The encoded protein is CASSPGVSYEQYF.